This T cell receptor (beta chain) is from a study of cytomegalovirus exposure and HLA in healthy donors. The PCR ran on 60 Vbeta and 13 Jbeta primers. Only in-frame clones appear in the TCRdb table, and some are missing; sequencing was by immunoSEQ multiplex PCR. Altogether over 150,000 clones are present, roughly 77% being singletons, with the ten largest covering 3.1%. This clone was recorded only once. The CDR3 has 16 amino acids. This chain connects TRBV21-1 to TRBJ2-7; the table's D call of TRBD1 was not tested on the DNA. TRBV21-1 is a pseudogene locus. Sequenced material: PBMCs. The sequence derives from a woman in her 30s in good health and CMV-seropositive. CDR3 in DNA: TGTGCCAGCACCCCATGGGTCATCAGGGGAGCCTACGAGCAGTACTTC. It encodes CASTPWVIRGAYEQYF.